One and the same sample provided the 8 T cell receptor beta chains below, sequenced in a study of cytomegalovirus exposure and HLA in healthy donors. The PCR used 60 Vbeta and 13 Jbeta primers. Profiling relied on immunoSEQ multiplex PCR, and the TCRdb table lists in-frame clones only, not all of them. Its listing shows more than 55,000 clones. The sequenced material came from PBMCs. These receptors were collected from a middle-aged woman in good health and CMV-seropositive.

V usage is TRBV5-4 and J usage is TRBJ1-1, with 11 bases that match TRBD1. V was pared by 4 bases and J by 4 bases, with 6 bases of the junction left unmatched. From germline, CDR1 is SGHNT and CDR2 YYREEE (reference sequence). CDR3 length: 15 residues. The CDR3 region has the DNA TGTGCCAGCAGCGCCGGACAGGGGGCGCTCACTGAAGCTTTCTTT. Translated: CASSAGQGALTEAFF.

V usage is TRBV28 and J usage is TRBJ2-3; 7 positions match TRBD2. The CDR3 is 17 amino acids. Trimming removed 6 bases from V and 0 bases from J; junction bases left unmatched: 12. Germline CDR1 MDHEN, CDR2 SYDVKM. CDR3 nucleotides: TGTGCCAGCAGGCCAGCGGGGCCCCCCGTTAGCACAGATACGCAGTATTTT. Translated, it gives CASRPAGPPVSTDTQYF.

The rearrangement links TRBV9 to TRBJ2-5, with TRBD2 matching over 12 bases. Germline assignment: CDR1 SGDLS and CDR2 YYNGEE. V was pared by 4 bases and J by 4 bases, with 8 bases of the junction left unmatched. This CDR3 is built from 16 residues. This CDR3 reads CASSSWASGGGETQYF. The CDR3, as DNA: TGTGCCAGCAGCTCCTGGGCTAGCGGGGGGGGAGAGACCCAGTACTTC.

The chain uses TRBV5-4 and TRBJ1-2; weak D call: TRBD1 (5 bases). There are 16 residues in the CDR3. The V gene lost 0 bases and the J gene lost 4 bases, with 16 bases spanning the gap. Germline assignment: CDR1 SGHNT and CDR2 YYREEE (reference sequence). Here the CDR3 reads CASSLGGERGIYGYTF. The CDR3 region has the DNA TGTGCCAGCAGCTTGGGGGGGGAGCGGGGTATCTATGGCTACACCTTC.

The chain combines TRBV11-2 with TRBJ1-2; TRBD1 is a possible D gene (5 bases). Germline values: CDR1 SGHAT, CDR2 FQNNGV. Trimming shortened V by 0 bases and J by 4 bases, and 9 bases separated the two germline ends. This CDR3 contains 14 residues. The CDR3 here is CASSLDQGRYGYTF. In DNA form, the CDR3 reads TGTGCCAGCAGCTTAGATCAGGGTCGCTATGGCTACACCTTC.

The CDR3 DNA follows: TGTGCCAGCAGCTTAGTTGTTGGGGGGAGAGCTTTCTTT. It encodes CASSLVVGGRAFF. The V call is TRBV11-3, the J call TRBJ1-1; possibly TRBD1 for D (5 bases). CDR3 length equals 13 residues. Germline values: CDR1 SGHNT, CDR2 YENEEA. Trimming left V 1 base short and J 10 bases short, with 13 bases between.

The chain has TRBV4-3 and TRBJ2-6; D perhaps matches TRBD1 (6 bases). Germline V gene data show CDR1 as LGHNA and CDR2 as YSLEER. With 0 bases removed from V and 0 bases from J, the gap between germline ends came to 6 bases. The CDR3 is 16 residues long. The CDR3 nucleotides read TGCGCCAGCAGCCAAGAGACAGGCTCTGGGGCCAACGTCCTGACTTTC. As protein: CASSQETGSGANVLTF.

The chain employs TRBV2 and TRBJ2-2; 11 nucleotides align to TRBD2. CDR3 size: 19 residues. Germline values: CDR1 SNHLY, CDR2 FYNNEI. After removal of 6 bases from V and 5 bases from J, the junction contained 17 bases not matched to a gene. CDR3: CASSTTYRGTSGGTGELFF. In nucleotides, the CDR3 is TGTGCCAGCAGCACCACCTACAGAGGGACTAGCGGAGGGACCGGGGAGCTGTTTTTT.